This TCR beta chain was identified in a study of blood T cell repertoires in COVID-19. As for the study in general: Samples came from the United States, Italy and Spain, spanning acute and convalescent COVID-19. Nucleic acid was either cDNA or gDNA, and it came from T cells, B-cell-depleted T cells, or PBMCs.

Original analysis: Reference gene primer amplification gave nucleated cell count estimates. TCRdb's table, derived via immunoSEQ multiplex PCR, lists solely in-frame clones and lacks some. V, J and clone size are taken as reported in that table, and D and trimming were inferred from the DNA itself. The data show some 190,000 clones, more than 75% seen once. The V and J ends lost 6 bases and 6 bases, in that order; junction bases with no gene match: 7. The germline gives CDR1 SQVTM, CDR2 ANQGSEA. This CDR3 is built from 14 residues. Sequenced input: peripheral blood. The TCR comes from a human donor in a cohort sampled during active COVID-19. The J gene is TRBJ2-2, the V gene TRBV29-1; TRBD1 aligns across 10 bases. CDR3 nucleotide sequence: TGCAGCGTCGTGGGACAGGGGTATCCCGGGGAGCTGTTTTTT. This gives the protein CSVVGQGYPGELFF.